The T cell receptor beta chain under discussion was sequenced for a study of blood T cell repertoires in COVID-19. The study drew participants aged about 18 to 89 years from some 24 US areas. Cohort 3 donors were reported recovered after two negative PCRs, clearance, or symptom resolution. Profiled with immunoSEQ multiplex PCR; TCRdb holds only in-frame clones, not every one. Found here are some 460,000 clones, about nine tenths of them singletons; the top ten hold about 0.65%. Looked up from germline, CDR1 is MNHEY and CDR2 is SMNVEV (reference sequence). This CDR3 contains 17 residues. V was clipped by 2 bases and J by 1 base; unmatched bases: 8.

The sequence was collected from a woman younger than 30 who had recovered from COVID-19. Sequencing used PBMCs or T cells enriched from blood (not recorded which). The rearrangement links TRBV27 to TRBJ2-3; 8 bases are a match to TRBD2. As DNA, the CDR3 is TGTGCCAGCAGTTTAGCGGGGGGCCTCGGGGGCACAGATACGCAGTATTTT. Translating it yields CASSLAGGLGGTDTQYF.